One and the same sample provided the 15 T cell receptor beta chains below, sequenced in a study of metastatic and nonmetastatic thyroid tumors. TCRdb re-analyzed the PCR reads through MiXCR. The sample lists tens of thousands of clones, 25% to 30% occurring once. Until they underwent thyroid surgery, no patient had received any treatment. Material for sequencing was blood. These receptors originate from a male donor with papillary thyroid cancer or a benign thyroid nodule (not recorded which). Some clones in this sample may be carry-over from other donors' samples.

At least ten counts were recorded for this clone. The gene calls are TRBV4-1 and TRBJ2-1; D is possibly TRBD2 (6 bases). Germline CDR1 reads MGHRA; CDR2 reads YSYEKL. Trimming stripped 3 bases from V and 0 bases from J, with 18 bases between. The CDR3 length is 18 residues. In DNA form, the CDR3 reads TGCGCCAGCAGCCACCCAAAGGACTACCCTATCTCCTACAATGAGCAGTTCTTC. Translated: CASSHPKDYPISYNEQFF.

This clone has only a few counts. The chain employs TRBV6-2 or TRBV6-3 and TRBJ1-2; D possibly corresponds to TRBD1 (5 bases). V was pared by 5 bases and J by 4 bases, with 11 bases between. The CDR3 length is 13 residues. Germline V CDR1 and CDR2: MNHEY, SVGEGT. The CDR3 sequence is CASSNRGTYGYTF. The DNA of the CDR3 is TGTGCCAGCAGTAACCGGGGCACCTATGGCTACACCTTC.

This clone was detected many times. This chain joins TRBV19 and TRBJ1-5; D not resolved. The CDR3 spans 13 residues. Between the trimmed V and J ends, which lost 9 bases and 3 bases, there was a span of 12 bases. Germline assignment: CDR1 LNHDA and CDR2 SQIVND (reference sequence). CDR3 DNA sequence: TGTGCCAGCAGAGGACCGTACAATCAGCCCCAGCATTTT. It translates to CASRGPYNQPQHF.

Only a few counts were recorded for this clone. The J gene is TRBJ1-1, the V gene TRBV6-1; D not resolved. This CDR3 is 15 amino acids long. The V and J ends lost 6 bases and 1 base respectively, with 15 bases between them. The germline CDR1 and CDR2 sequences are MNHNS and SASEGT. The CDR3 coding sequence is TGTGCCAGCAGGGGGTTTCACACCGAGAACACTGAAGCTTTCTTT. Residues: CASRGFHTENTEAFF.

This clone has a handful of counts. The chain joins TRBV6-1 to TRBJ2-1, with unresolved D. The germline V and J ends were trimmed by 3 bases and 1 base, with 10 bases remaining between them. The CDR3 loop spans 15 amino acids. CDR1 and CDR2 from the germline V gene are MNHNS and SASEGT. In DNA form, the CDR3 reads TGTGCCAGCAGTGATTGGGTGGGTTCCTACAATGAGCAGTTCTTC. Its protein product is CASSDWVGSYNEQFF.

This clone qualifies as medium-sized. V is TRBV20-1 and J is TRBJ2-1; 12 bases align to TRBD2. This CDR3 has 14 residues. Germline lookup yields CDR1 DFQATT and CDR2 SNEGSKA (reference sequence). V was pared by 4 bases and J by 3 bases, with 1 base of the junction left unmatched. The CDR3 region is CSATTSGSYNEQFF. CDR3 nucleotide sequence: TGCAGTGCTACGACTAGCGGGAGCTACAATGAGCAGTTCTTC.

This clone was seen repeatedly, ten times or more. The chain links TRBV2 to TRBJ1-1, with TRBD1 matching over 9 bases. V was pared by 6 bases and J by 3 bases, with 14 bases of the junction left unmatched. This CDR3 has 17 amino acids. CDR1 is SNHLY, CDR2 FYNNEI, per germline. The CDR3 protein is CASRPPGTGYVDTEAFF. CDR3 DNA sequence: TGTGCCAGCAGGCCTCCCGGGACAGGGTATGTGGACACTGAAGCTTTCTTT.

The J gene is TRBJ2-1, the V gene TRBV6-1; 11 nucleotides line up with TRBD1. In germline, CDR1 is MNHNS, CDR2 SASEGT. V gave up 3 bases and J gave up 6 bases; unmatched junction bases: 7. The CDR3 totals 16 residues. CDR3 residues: CASSDRSGTGGNEQFF. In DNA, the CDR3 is TGTGCCAGCAGTGATCGATCGGGGACAGGGGGCAATGAGCAGTTCTTC.

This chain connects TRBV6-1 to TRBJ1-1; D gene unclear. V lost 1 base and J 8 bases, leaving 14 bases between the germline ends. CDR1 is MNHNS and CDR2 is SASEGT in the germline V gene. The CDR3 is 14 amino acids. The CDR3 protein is CASSEDQESHEAFF. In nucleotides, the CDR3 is TGTGCCAGCAGTGAAGACCAGGAGTCTCACGAAGCTTTCTTT.

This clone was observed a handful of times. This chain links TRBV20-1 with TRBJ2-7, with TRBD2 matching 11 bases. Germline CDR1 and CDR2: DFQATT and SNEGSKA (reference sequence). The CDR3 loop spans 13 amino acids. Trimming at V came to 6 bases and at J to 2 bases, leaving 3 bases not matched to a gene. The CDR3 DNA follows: TGCAGTGCCTTAGCGGGAGGGCCCTACGAGCAGTACTTC. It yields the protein CSALAGGPYEQYF.

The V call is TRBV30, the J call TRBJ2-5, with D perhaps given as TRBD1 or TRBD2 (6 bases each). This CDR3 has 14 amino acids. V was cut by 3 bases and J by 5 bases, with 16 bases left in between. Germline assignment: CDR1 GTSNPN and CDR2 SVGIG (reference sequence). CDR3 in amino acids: CAWSRGLTSETQYF. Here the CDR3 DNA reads TGTGCCTGGAGCAGGGGACTCACCTCGGAGACCCAGTACTTC.

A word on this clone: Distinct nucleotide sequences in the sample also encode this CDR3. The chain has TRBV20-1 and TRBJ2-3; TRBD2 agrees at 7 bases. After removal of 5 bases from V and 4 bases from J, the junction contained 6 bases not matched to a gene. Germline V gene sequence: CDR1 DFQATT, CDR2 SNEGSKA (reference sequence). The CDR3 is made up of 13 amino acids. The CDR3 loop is CSALGRGADTQYF. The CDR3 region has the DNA TGCAGTGCTCTGGGGAGGGGAGCAGATACGCAGTATTTT.

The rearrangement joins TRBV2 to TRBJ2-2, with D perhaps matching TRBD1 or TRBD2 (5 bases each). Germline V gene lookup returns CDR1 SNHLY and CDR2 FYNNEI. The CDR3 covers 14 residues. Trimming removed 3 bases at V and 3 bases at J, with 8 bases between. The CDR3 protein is CASSEGTYTGELFF. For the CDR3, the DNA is TGTGCCAGCAGTGAGGGGACCTACACCGGGGAGCTGTTTTTT.

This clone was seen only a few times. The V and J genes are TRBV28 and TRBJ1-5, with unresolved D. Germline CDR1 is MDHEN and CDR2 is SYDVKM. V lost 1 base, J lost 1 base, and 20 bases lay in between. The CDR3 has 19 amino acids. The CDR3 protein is CASSLFPLAGESSNQPQHF. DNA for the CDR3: TGTGCCAGCAGTTTATTCCCCCTAGCCGGGGAGTCCAGCAATCAGCCCCAGCATTTT.

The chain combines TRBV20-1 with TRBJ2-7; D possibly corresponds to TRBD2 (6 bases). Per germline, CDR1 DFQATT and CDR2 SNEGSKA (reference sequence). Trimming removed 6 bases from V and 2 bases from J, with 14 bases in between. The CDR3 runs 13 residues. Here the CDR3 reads CSAGGRGTYEQYF. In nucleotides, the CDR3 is TGCAGTGCCGGAGGACGGGGGACCTACGAGCAGTACTTC.